This T cell receptor beta chain comes out of a study of cytomegalovirus exposure and HLA in healthy donors. Study results and limitations: Later findings reportedly placed an Asian-associated ancestry cluster below the approximately 670-donor mean for N-insertions. TCR beta chains numbering some 160 were designated cytomegalovirus-associated.

It was with 60 Vbeta and 13 Jbeta primers that the PCR ran. Profiling relied on immunoSEQ multiplex PCR, and the TCRdb table lists in-frame clones only, not all of them. The sample carries roughly 130,000 clones, 80% recorded once. Of note for this clone: No antigen is known for it.

Germline assignment: CDR1 MNHNS and CDR2 SASEGT. J was trimmed by 6 bases and V by 4 bases; bases with no gene match: 3. This CDR3 has 14 amino acids. The TCR sequence derives from a male donor in good health and CMV-seropositive. The genes are TRBV6-1 and TRBJ2-1; 10 bases match TRBD2. Source material: PBMCs. CDR3 nucleotide sequence: TGTGCCAGCAGTGGACTAGCGGGCAGCAATGAGCAGTTCTTC. It encodes CASSGLAGSNEQFF.